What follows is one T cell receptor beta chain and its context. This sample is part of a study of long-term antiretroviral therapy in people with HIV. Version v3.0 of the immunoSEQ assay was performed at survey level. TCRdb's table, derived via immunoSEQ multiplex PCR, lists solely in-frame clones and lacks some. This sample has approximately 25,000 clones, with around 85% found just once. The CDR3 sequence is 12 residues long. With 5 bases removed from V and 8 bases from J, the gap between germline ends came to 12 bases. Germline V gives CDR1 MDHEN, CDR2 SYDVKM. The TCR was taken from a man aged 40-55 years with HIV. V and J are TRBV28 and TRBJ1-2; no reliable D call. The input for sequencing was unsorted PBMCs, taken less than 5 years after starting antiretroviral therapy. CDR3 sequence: CASSRPTNGYTF. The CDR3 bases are TGTGCCAGCAGTAGACCAACAAACGGCTACACCTTC.